A single sample gave rise to the 23 T cell receptor beta chains below, sequenced in a study of post-analysis software for immune sequencing data. General study findings and limits: The five TRBV segments detected at higher frequency in patients than in controls included TRBV5-6, TRBV5-1 and TRBV20-1.

Each TCR beta cDNA library carried unique molecular identifiers. TCRdb redid the calling of the PCR reads with MiXCR, one entry per CDR3 protein. Altogether about 570,000 distinct CDR3 sequences are present, around 36% being singletons, with the ten largest covering 4.5% to 7.5%. Antigens for these TCRs are unknown. Sequencing used blood. Receptors were obtained from a girl aged 2-17 years with multiple sclerosis.

The gene calls are TRBV5-1 and TRBJ2-1; D remains unclear. Germline assignment: CDR1 SGHRS and CDR2 YFSETQ. V was trimmed by 0 bases and J by 10 bases, leaving 5 bases between them. This CDR3 is 11 amino acids long. CDR3 region: CASSLVEEQFF. In DNA form, the CDR3 reads TGCGCCAGCAGCTTGGTGGAAGAGCAGTTCTTC. The whole variable domain, filled in from reference TRBV5-1 and TRBJ2-1, reads KAGVTQTPRYLIKTRGQQVTLSCSPISGHRSVSWYQQTPGQGLQFLFEYFSETQRNKGNFPGRFSGRQFSNSRSEMNVSTLELGDSALYLCASSLVEEQFFGPGTRLTVL.

Comments on this clonotype: The germline gene is not matched at one end of the junction; a read error may be the cause. The chain recombines TRBV6-5 with TRBJ2-1; D unresolved. Germline V gene data show CDR1 as MNHEY and CDR2 as SVGAGI. The CDR3 runs 12 residues. The CDR3 loop is CVSRWGKGEQFF. The CDR3 DNA reads TGTGTCAGCAGGTGGGGTAAGGGCGAGCAGTTCTTC.

The rearrangement links TRBV19 to TRBJ2-6; 11 nucleotides match TRBD1. The CDR3 has 17 amino acids. CDR1 is LNHDA, CDR2 SQIVND, per germline (reference sequence). V lost 6 bases and J lost 3; bases outside the gene matches: 7. The CDR3 region has the DNA TGTGCCAGTAGAACCGGGACAGGGGGTTATGGGGCCAACGTCCTGACTTTC. Translating it yields CASRTGTGGYGANVLTF.

CDR3 in DNA: TGCAGCGTTGAGGGACGCCTCATGAACACTGAAGCTTTCTTT. Encoded protein: CSVEGRLMNTEAFF. The genes are TRBV29-1 and TRBJ1-1, with D possibly being TRBD1 (5 bases). The CDR3 runs to 14 residues. Germline values: CDR1 SQVTM, CDR2 ANQGSEA. V was trimmed by 3 bases and J by 0 bases, leaving 11 bases between them.

The rearrangement uses TRBV4-1 and TRBJ1-2; TRBD1 might be the D (5 bases). V lost 0 bases and J 0 bases, leaving 11 bases between the germline ends. This CDR3 is built from 16 residues. The germline V gene has CDR1 MGHRA and CDR2 YSYEKL. CDR3 region: CASSQEATVPNYGYTF. CDR3 in DNA: TGCGCCAGCAGCCAAGAGGCGACAGTACCTAACTATGGCTACACCTTC.

In its sample, this clonotype was seen a few times. The V call is TRBV4-2, the J call TRBJ2-7; 12 nucleotides align to TRBD2. Germline CDR1 and CDR2: LGHNA and YNFKEQ. This CDR3 is built from 19 residues. J lost 1 base, V lost 0 bases, and 10 bases had no gene match. The DNA for the CDR3 is TGTGCCAGCAGCCAAGAACGTTTAGGGACTAGCGGGTTTTCCTACGAGCAGTACTTC. Residues: CASSQERLGTSGFSYEQYF.

About this clonotype: One junction end disagrees with the germline gene, perhaps due to a read error. This chain links TRBV5-1 with TRBJ2-7; no firm D call. Germline lookup yields CDR1 SGHRS and CDR2 YFSETQ. CDR3 length: 15 residues. The CDR3 reads CASSLGIGFSYEQYF. The CDR3 DNA reads TGCGCCAGCAGCTTGGGGATAGGGTTCTCCTACGAGCAGTATTTC.

This sequence joins TRBV6-2 or TRBV6-3 and TRBJ1-2, with D possibly being TRBD1 (6 bases). Per the germline V gene, CDR1 is MNHEY and CDR2 is SVGEGT. CDR3 length equals 13 residues. The germline V and J ends were trimmed by 4 bases and 6 bases, with 12 bases remaining between them. The CDR3 DNA sequence: TGTGCCAGCAGTTCATGGACAGCCGATGGCTACACCTTC. It translates to CASSSWTADGYTF.

V usage is TRBV13 and J usage is TRBJ1-2; possibly TRBD1 for D (6 bases). V dropped 8 bases and J dropped 4 bases, with 17 bases sitting between them. The CDR3 spans 14 residues. CDR1 is PRHDT and CDR2 is FYEKMQ in the germline V gene (reference sequence). In DNA, the CDR3 is TGTGCCAGCCGCCACGGGGGCAGGAGCTATGGCTACACCTTC. It encodes CASRHGGRSYGYTF.

This clonotype was seen more than once but under ten times. The chain carries TRBV11-3 and TRBJ2-1; D unclear. This CDR3 contains 14 residues. The V end was cut by 2 bases, the J end by 5 bases, with 10 bases between. Germline values: CDR1 SGHNT, CDR2 YENEEA. Written as DNA, the CDR3 is TGTGCCAGCAGCTTATCTTTGGGAAACAATGAGCAGTTCTTC. Translating it yields CASSLSLGNNEQFF.

As to this clonotype: It is likely a read error, because the conserved phenylalanine at the end of the CDR3 is missing. The chain carries TRBV29-1 and TRBJ2-1; 12 nucleotides line up with TRBD2. V lost 7 bases to trimming and J lost 4 bases; unmatched junction nucleotides: 5. The CDR3 contains 14 residues. Germline V gives CDR1 SQVTM, CDR2 ANQGSEA. CDR3 amino acids: CSAQLAGGYNEQFL. CDR3 coding DNA: TGCAGCGCCCAGCTAGCGGGGGGGTACAATGAGCAGTTCCTC.

With respect to this clonotype: One end of the junction is discordant with germline, which a read error may explain. The rearrangement joins TRBV4-1 to TRBJ2-5; 8 positions match TRBD2. The CDR3 loop spans 14 amino acids. Germline V gene data show CDR1 as MGHRA and CDR2 as YSYEKL. The DNA of the CDR3 is TGCGCCAGCAGCCGGCTAGCGGGCCAAGAGACCCTGTACTTC. Its protein product is CASSRLAGQETLYF.

Comment on this clonotype: Germline is not matched at one junction end, which may reflect a read error. This chain links TRBV13 with TRBJ2-5; 10 nucleotides match TRBD1. The better agreement between TRBJ2-7 and the DNA end casts doubt on the J call. From germline, CDR1 is PRHDT and CDR2 FYEKMQ (reference sequence). The CDR3 totals 15 residues. The CDR3 sequence is CVSSSSGTGAYEQYF. The CDR3 DNA is TGTGTCAGCAGCTCGTCCGGGACAGGGGCCTACGAGCAGTACTTC.

This clonotype has a handful of counts. J is TRBJ2-5 and V is TRBV20-1, with D possibly being TRBD2 (7 bases). Gene TRBJ2-7 matches the end of the DNA better, so the J call may be wrong. The V gene's germline CDR1 is DFQATT and CDR2 SNEGSKA (reference sequence). The CDR3 sequence is 14 residues long. The CDR3 nucleotides are TGCAGTGCTGAGCGGGGCAGGGGATTCAACGAGCAGTACTTC. Encoded protein: CSAERGRGFNEQYF.

DNA of the CDR3: TGCAGCGTTCTCATAGGGGGGCCATCCCGCTATGGCTACACCTTC. Translated, it gives CSVLIGGPSRYGYTF. The rearrangement joins TRBV29-1 to TRBJ1-2, with a possible D match to TRBD1 (6 bases). The CDR3 is 15 residues long. Germline V gives CDR1 SQVTM, CDR2 ANQGSEA. The V and J ends lost 5 bases and 4 bases respectively, with 20 bases between them.

This clonotype was picked up a small number of times. An end of the junction does not agree with germline; a read error may underlie this. V is TRBV5-1 and J is TRBJ2-7, with unresolved D. The CDR3 contains 11 residues. The V gene's germline CDR1 is SGHRS and CDR2 YFSETQ. CDR3 loop: CASSLVDEQYF. CDR3 DNA: TGTGCCAGCAGTTTAGTGGACGAGCAGTACTTC.

This clonotype was seen a handful of times. This sequence joins TRBV28 and TRBJ2-6; no definite D call. Deletions cut 6 bases from V and 4 bases from J, with 10 bases between. This CDR3 region has 14 residues. Per germline, CDR1 MDHEN and CDR2 SYDVKM. CDR3 coding DNA: TGTGCCAGCAGATCGAGATTCGGGGCCAACGTCCTGACTTTC. It encodes CASRSRFGANVLTF.

In its sample, this clonotype was seen many times. V is TRBV20-1 and J is TRBJ2-5; 11 positions match TRBD2. Trimming at V came to 6 bases and at J to 4 bases, leaving 10 bases not matched to a gene. Germline CDR1 is DFQATT and CDR2 is SNEGSKA (reference sequence). CDR3 length: 15 residues. The CDR3 region is CSASLAGVSRETQYF. The CDR3 coding sequence is TGCAGTGCGTCACTAGCGGGGGTATCGAGAGAGACCCAGTACTTC.

This clonotype has just a few counts. J is TRBJ2-1 and V is TRBV20-1, with 7 bases fitting TRBD2. The CDR3 sequence is 15 residues long. After removal of 1 base from V and 4 bases from J, the junction contained 7 bases not matched to a gene. Germline V gene data show CDR1 as DFQATT and CDR2 as SNEGSKA (reference sequence). CDR3 DNA sequence: TGCAGTGCTAGAGGAGGAGCGGGGAAATACAATGAGCAGTTCTTC. Protein: CSARGGAGKYNEQFF.

The V gene is TRBV7-9, the J gene TRBJ2-5; a possible D gene is TRBD2 (5 bases). In germline, CDR1 is SEHNR, CDR2 FQNEAQ (reference sequence). Deletions cut 5 bases from V and 2 bases from J, with 12 bases between. This CDR3 region has 14 residues. CDR3 DNA: TGTGCCAGCAGCCGCCCGGGGATACAAGAGACCCAGTACTTC. Amino acids: CASSRPGIQETQYF.

This clonotype was seen more than once but under ten times. The genes are TRBV4-1 and TRBJ1-2; 7 bases align to TRBD1. V shed 3 bases and J 0 bases; nucleotides not matched to a gene: 10. This CDR3 has 17 residues. Per the germline V gene, CDR1 is MGHRA and CDR2 is YSYEKL. The CDR3 sequence: CASSQINQGGANYGYTF. As DNA, the CDR3 is TGCGCCAGCAGCCAGATCAATCAGGGGGGCGCTAACTATGGCTACACCTTC.

This clonotype has only a few counts. This chain links TRBV6-1 with TRBJ2-1; D perhaps matches TRBD2 (5 bases). There are 15 residues in the CDR3. Germline V lookup: CDR1 MNHNS, CDR2 SASEGT. V was trimmed by 4 bases and J by 0 bases, leaving 10 bases between them. CDR3 residues: CASSGNGVSYNEQFF. DNA for the CDR3: TGTGCCAGCAGTGGAAACGGGGTCTCCTACAATGAGCAGTTCTTC.

The chain is built from TRBV12-3 or TRBV12-4 and TRBJ2-3, with D maybe TRBD1 (6 bases). The ends were cut back, 7 bases at V and 0 bases at J, with 14 bases in the middle. There are 15 residues in the CDR3. The CDR3 sequence is CASTKQGGSTDTQYF. For the CDR3, the DNA is TGTGCCAGCACCAAACAAGGGGGTAGCACAGATACGCAGTATTTT.